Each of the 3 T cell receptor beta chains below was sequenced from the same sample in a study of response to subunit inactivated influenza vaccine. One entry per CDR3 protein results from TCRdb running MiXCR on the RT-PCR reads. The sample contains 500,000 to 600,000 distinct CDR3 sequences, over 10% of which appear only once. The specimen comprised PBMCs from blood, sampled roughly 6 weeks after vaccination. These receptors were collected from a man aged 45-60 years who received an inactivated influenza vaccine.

CDR3 loop: CASSWTGVHQVNEQFF. In DNA form, the CDR3 reads TGTGCCAGCAGTTGGACAGGGGTCCACCAAGTGAATGAGCAGTTCTTC. The rearrangement uses TRBV28 and TRBJ2-1; 9 positions agree with TRBD1. The CDR3 length is 16 residues. CDR1 is MDHEN and CDR2 is SYDVKM in the germline V gene. V dropped 4 bases and J dropped 7; count of bases not matched to a gene: 11.

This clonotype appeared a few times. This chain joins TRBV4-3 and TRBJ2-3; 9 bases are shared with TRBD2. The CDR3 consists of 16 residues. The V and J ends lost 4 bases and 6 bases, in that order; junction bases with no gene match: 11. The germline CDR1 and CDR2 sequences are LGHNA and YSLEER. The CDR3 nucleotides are TGCGCCAGCAGCCCCCACCTGGCGGGAGGGCCGGATACGCAGTATTTT. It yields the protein CASSPHLAGGPDTQYF.

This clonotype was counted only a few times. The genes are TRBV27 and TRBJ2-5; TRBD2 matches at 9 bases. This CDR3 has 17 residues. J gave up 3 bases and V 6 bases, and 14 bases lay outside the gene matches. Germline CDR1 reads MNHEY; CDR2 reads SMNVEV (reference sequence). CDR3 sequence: CASRPLASGTMKETQYF. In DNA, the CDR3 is TGTGCCAGCAGACCCTTGGCTAGCGGGACTATGAAAGAGACCCAGTACTTC.